This entry lists 26 T cell receptor beta chains sequenced from one sample in a study of HIV-infected patients and healthy controls (TCRdb year 2014). Libraries were prepared through 5' RACE. TCRdb names Illumina MiSeq as the instrument used. TCRdb reanalyzed the raw reads on its own, using fastp at Q25 for trimming and MiXCR for clone calling, and kept in-frame beta chains. For every CDR3 protein sequence, its rows merge into one entry that carries the most common genes and DNA. Within this sample are roughly 18,000 distinct CDR3 sequences, with roughly 19% of them counted one time only. The ten largest clones add up to around 35% of the sample. Input material: CD8+ T cells from blood. These receptors were collected from a human donor in good health.

This clonotype has only a few counts. The rearrangement uses TRBV6-6 and TRBJ1-1; D ambiguous. V shed 5 bases and J shed 2 bases, with 6 bases lying between them. The germline V gene has CDR1 MNHNY and CDR2 SVGAGI (reference sequence). This CDR3 has 12 amino acids. CDR3 amino acids: CASSPLNTEAFF. DNA for the CDR3: TGTGCCAGCAGTCCCCTCAACACTGAAGCTTTCTTT.

In this sample, this clonotype turned up many times. The J gene is TRBJ1-1, the V gene TRBV27, with a possible D match to TRBD1 (5 bases). From germline, CDR1 is MNHEY and CDR2 SMNVEV (reference sequence). Trimming pared 8 bases from V and 1 base from J, leaving 14 bases between. The length of the CDR3 is 14 residues. The CDR3 DNA is TGTGCCAGCTCTGTTGGGGGAGGGAACACTGAAGCTTTCTTT. Protein sequence: CASSVGGGNTEAFF.

Only a few counts were recorded for this clonotype. The rearrangement links TRBV3-1 to TRBJ2-5; 14 nucleotides line up with TRBD2. CDR3 length: 19 amino acids. Germline V gives CDR1 LGHDT, CDR2 YNNKEL (reference sequence). Trimming removed 0 bases from V and 4 bases from J; junction bases left unmatched: 10. This chain's CDR3 is CASSQDKGLAGVRGETQYF. Written as DNA, the CDR3 is TGTGCCAGCAGCCAAGACAAGGGACTAGCGGGAGTCCGGGGAGAGACCCAGTACTTC.

This clonotype has a handful of counts. This rearrangement joins TRBV6-1 to TRBJ1-5; D is possibly TRBD1 (6 bases). Trimming left V 3 bases short and J 0 bases short, with 12 bases between. This CDR3 region has 16 residues. Germline values: CDR1 MNHNS, CDR2 SASEGT. CDR3 protein: CASSDMGHPSNQPQHF. CDR3 in DNA: TGTGCCAGCAGTGATATGGGACATCCTAGCAATCAGCCCCAGCATTTT.

This chain uses TRBV9 with TRBJ2-3; 9 positions match TRBD2. Trimming at V came to 6 bases and at J to 6 bases, leaving 8 bases not matched to a gene. CDR3 length: 14 amino acids. Germline V gene lookup returns CDR1 SGDLS and CDR2 YYNGEE. The CDR3 region is CASNGGGAGDTQYF. The CDR3 DNA follows: TGTGCCAGCAATGGCGGGGGGGCCGGTGATACGCAGTATTTT.

This clonotype was counted at least ten times. The rearrangement joins TRBV10-3 to TRBJ2-1; D is uncertain. The V gene lost 10 bases and the J gene lost 0 bases, with 13 bases spanning the gap. The CDR3 contains 14 residues. Germline CDR1 reads ENHRY; CDR2 reads SYGVKD. Here the CDR3 DNA reads TGTGCCACCATAGCCCCGGGCTCCTACAATGAGCAGTTCTTC. The encoded protein is CATIAPGSYNEQFF.

CDR3 loop: CAWRDRLEQYF. CDR3 DNA: TGTGCCTGGAGAGACAGGCTCGAGCAGTACTTC. The V call is TRBV30, the J call TRBJ2-7, with D maybe TRBD1 (6 bases). The CDR3 sequence is 11 residues long. V lost 3 bases, J lost 6 bases, and 9 bases lay in between. Germline values: CDR1 GTSNPN, CDR2 SVGIG (reference sequence). The full variable domain, completed using reference TRBV30 and TRBJ2-7, is SQTIHQWPATLVQPVGSPLSLECTVEGTSNPNLYWYRQAAGRGLQLLFYSVGIGQISSEVPQNLSASRPQDRQFILSSKKLLLSDSGFYLCAWRDRLEQYFGPGTRLTVT.

J is TRBJ2-1 and V is TRBV13; D gene uncertain. The V end was cut by 1 base, the J end by 6 bases, with 7 bases between. The CDR3 extends over 13 amino acids. Germline V gene data show CDR1 as PRHDT and CDR2 as FYEKMQ (reference sequence). The CDR3 spells CASSLVRSNEQFF. Here the CDR3 DNA reads TGTGCCAGCAGCTTAGTCAGGAGCAATGAGCAGTTCTTC.

In its sample, this clonotype was seen many times. The CDR3 protein is CASTPGWGGGASEQYF. CDR3 in DNA: TGTGCCAGCACCCCAGGATGGGGCGGGGGGGCTTCCGAGCAGTACTTC. The chain carries TRBV7-8 and TRBJ2-7, with 9 bases fitting TRBD2. The trim removed 7 bases at V and 6 bases at J, leaving 16 bases unmatched. The germline gives CDR1 SGHVS, CDR2 FQNEAQ. CDR3 length: 16 residues.

V and J are TRBV4-1 and TRBJ2-7; TRBD2 matches 10 bases. The CDR3 loop spans 15 amino acids. J lost 3 bases, V lost 2 bases, and 4 bases had no gene match. Germline loops: CDR1 MGHRA, CDR2 YSYEKL. The CDR3 coding sequence is TGCGCCAGCAGCCAAATTTTAGCGGGGGGCTACGAGCAGTACTTC. It codes for CASSQILAGGYEQYF.

This clonotype was counted ten times or more. This chain joins TRBV12-3 or TRBV12-4 and TRBJ2-1; 9 nucleotides line up with TRBD2. This CDR3 spans 13 amino acids. The V segment lost 6 bases and the J segment 8 bases; nucleotides outside the gene matches: 5. Here the CDR3 DNA reads TGTGCCAGCAGCCCCGGGACTAGCCATGAGCAGTTCTTC. This gives the protein CASSPGTSHEQFF.

This clonotype was detected many times. V usage is TRBV7-9 and J usage is TRBJ2-7, with 7 bases lining up with TRBD1. V dropped 4 bases and J dropped 4; count of bases not matched to a gene: 4. Looked up from germline, CDR1 is SEHNR and CDR2 is FQNEAQ (reference sequence). The CDR3 is made up of 13 amino acids. The CDR3 protein is CASSSGQDYEQYF. DNA of the CDR3: TGTGCCAGCAGCTCTGGACAGGATTACGAGCAGTACTTC.

Ten or more counts support this clonotype. The chain employs TRBV7-8 and TRBJ1-1; D remains unclear. CDR1 and CDR2 from the germline V gene are SGHVS and FQNEAQ. V lost 0 bases and J 1 base, leaving 6 bases between the germline ends. The CDR3 extends over 14 amino acids. DNA of the CDR3: TGTGCCAGCAGCTTAGCCTGGGAGAACACTGAAGCTTTCTTT. It translates to CASSLAWENTEAFF.

V is TRBV13 and J is TRBJ1-2; 8 nucleotides line up with TRBD1. CDR3 length: 15 amino acids. Germline CDR1 reads PRHDT; CDR2 reads FYEKMQ (reference sequence). The V segment lost 8 bases and the J segment 3 bases; nucleotides outside the gene matches: 11. In nucleotides, the CDR3 is TGTGCCAGCGGCGGCACGGACAGGGACGACTATGGCTACACCTTC. Translated, it gives CASGGTDRDDYGYTF.

In its sample, this clonotype was seen many times. The chain uses TRBV4-2 and TRBJ1-4; a weak D match, TRBD1 (5 bases). This CDR3 has 15 amino acids. V was trimmed by 1 base and J by 4 bases, leaving 10 bases between them. Per the germline V gene, CDR1 is LGHNA and CDR2 is YNFKEQ. Here the CDR3 DNA reads TGTGCCAGCAGCCAAGTTCACGACAGTAATGAAAAACTGTTTTTT. Translated, it gives CASSQVHDSNEKLFF.

The chain uses TRBV5-5 and TRBJ2-4; D remains ambiguous. Deletions cut 3 bases from V and 1 base from J, with 8 bases between. The germline V gene has CDR1 SGHKS and CDR2 YYEKEE (reference sequence). CDR3 size: 14 residues. The CDR3 nucleotides read TGTGCCAGCAGCTCACAGTCCGCCAAAAACATTCAGTACTTC. Its protein product is CASSSQSAKNIQYF. Variable domain in full (rest from reference TRBV5-5 and TRBJ2-4): DAGVTQSPTHLIKTRGQQVTLRCSPISGHKSVSWYQQVLGQGPQFIFQYYEKEERGRGNFPDRFSARQFPNYSSELNVNALLLGDSALYLCASSSQSAKNIQYFGAGTRLSVL.

This clonotype was recorded a few times. The J gene is TRBJ1-1, the V gene TRBV4-3, with D hard to call. This CDR3 region has 15 residues. Trimming shortened V by 0 bases and J by 1 base, and 9 bases separated the two germline ends. CDR1 is LGHNA and CDR2 is YSLEER in the germline V gene. CDR3 residues: CASSQDGSWNTEAFF. As DNA, the CDR3 is TGCGCCAGCAGCCAAGACGGCAGTTGGAACACTGAAGCTTTCTTT.

The CDR3 loop is CAISATGGNTEAFF. The DNA of the CDR3 is TGTGCCATCAGTGCGACAGGGGGCAACACTGAAGCTTTCTTT. The J gene is TRBJ1-1, the V gene TRBV10-3; 10 nucleotides line up with TRBD1. This CDR3 comprises 14 residues. The germline V gene encodes CDR1 ENHRY and CDR2 SYGVKD. Germline trimming cut 4 bases from V and 2 bases from J; bases unmatched to any gene: 1.

The chain recombines TRBV3-1 with TRBJ2-3; no clear D gene. CDR1 and CDR2 from the germline V gene are LGHDT and YNNKEL (reference sequence). With 0 bases removed from V and 2 bases from J, the gap between germline ends came to 9 bases. This CDR3 region has 15 residues. Here the CDR3 reads CASSQDLVTTDTQYF. In DNA form, the CDR3 reads TGTGCCAGCAGCCAAGATCTCGTAACCACAGATACGCAGTATTTT.

This chain connects TRBV6-2 or TRBV6-3 to TRBJ1-1; D is unclear. Germline V gene data show CDR1 as MNHEY and CDR2 as SVGEGT. V lost 6 bases to trimming and J lost 0 bases, with 11 bases between them. The CDR3 covers 14 residues. Here the CDR3 reads CASRPLGVNTEAFF. The CDR3 DNA is TGTGCCAGCAGGCCGTTGGGTGTGAACACTGAAGCTTTCTTT.

There are many counts of this clonotype. CDR3 in amino acids: CASSFRDRELEGYTF. CDR3 sequence (DNA): TGCGCCAGCAGCTTCCGGGACAGGGAGCTGGAGGGCTACACCTTC. The chain has TRBV4-1 and TRBJ1-2; 9 bases align to TRBD1. Germline trimming cut 5 bases from V and 8 bases from J; bases unmatched to any gene: 12. The germline V gene has CDR1 MGHRA and CDR2 YSYEKL. CDR3 length: 15 amino acids.

This clonotype was seen more than once but under ten times. V is TRBV30 and J is TRBJ1-1; no reliable D call. The CDR3 contains 15 residues. V was trimmed by 4 bases and J by 5 bases, leaving 20 bases between them. CDR1 and CDR2 (germline): GTSNPN, SVGIG (reference sequence). CDR3 in DNA: TGTGCCTGGATAACGATTGAGAGGGTGAGGACTGAAGCTTTCTTT. This translates into CAWITIERVRTEAFF. Full variable domain (remainder filled in from reference TRBV30 and TRBJ1-1): SQTIHQWPATLVQPVGSPLSLECTVEGTSNPNLYWYRQAAGRGLQLLFYSVGIGQISSEVPQNLSASRPQDRQFILSSKKLLLSDSGFYLCAWITIERVRTEAFFGQGTRLTVV.

This clonotype was seen a handful of times. The rearrangement joins TRBV7-9 to TRBJ2-7; D unresolved. Germline V lookup: CDR1 SEHNR, CDR2 FQNEAQ (reference sequence). This CDR3 is 13 amino acids long. V lost 1 base and J lost 3, with 7 bases in between. CDR3 DNA sequence: TGTGCCAGCAGCTTAGGGGATTTCTACGAGCAGTACTTC. Protein: CASSLGDFYEQYF.

The chain links TRBV6-6 to TRBJ2-3, with 7 bases aligning to TRBD1. Germline values: CDR1 MNHNY, CDR2 SVGAGI (reference sequence). The CDR3 contains 12 residues. Losses at the gene ends were 7 bases for V and 11 bases for J; bases not matched to a gene: 9. The CDR3 DNA follows: TGTGCCAGCACCCTCCCGGGACAGCGGCAGTATTTT. Protein product: CASTLPGQRQYF.

In this sample, this clonotype turned up many times. The chain uses TRBV6-2 or TRBV6-3 and TRBJ1-2; D gene ambiguous. This CDR3 comprises 14 residues. Germline V lookup: CDR1 MNHEY, CDR2 SVGEGT. The V and J ends lost 7 bases and 2 bases respectively, with 14 bases between them. For the CDR3, the DNA is TGTGCCAGCACCCCCGGCGGAGGGAACTATGGCTACACCTTC. Its translation: CASTPGGGNYGYTF.

Many counts were recorded for this clonotype. V gene TRBV4-1 combines with J gene TRBJ2-1; TRBD2 is a possible D gene (5 bases). Germline lookup yields CDR1 MGHRA and CDR2 YSYEKL. V lost 0 bases to trimming and J lost 6 bases, with 15 bases between them. This CDR3 comprises 16 residues. This chain's CDR3 is CASSQDMVLASNEQFF. CDR3 bases: TGCGCCAGCAGCCAAGATATGGTGCTAGCTAGCAATGAGCAGTTCTTC.